The clone carrying this T cell receptor (beta chain) occurred a few times. Its antigen is unidentified. These data originate in a study of Tregs in tolerant kidney transplant recipients. Using immunoSEQ multiplex PCR, the repertoire was profiled, and TCRdb retains in-frame clones only, with some absent. The data contain some 15,000 clones, roughly 50% of them seen just once; the ten biggest clones take up about 3.5%. V shed 5 bases and J 3 bases; nucleotides not matched to a gene: 2. The CDR3 is 15 residues long. Germline assignment: CDR1 MNHNY and CDR2 SVGAGI (reference sequence). FACS sorting followed an approximately 6-day coculture of CFSE-labeled recipient PBMCs with irradiated graft donor PBMCs.

The chain carries TRBV6-6 and TRBJ2-2; TRBD1 aligns across 11 bases. The TCR comes from a human patient who received a combined kidney and bone marrow transplant. The material sequenced was CD4+ T cells from blood cultured with allogeneic cells, taken before the transplant. As DNA, the CDR3 is TGTGCCAGCAGTGGGACAGGGGGAGACACCGGGGAGCTGTTTTTT. Translating it yields CASSGTGGDTGELFF.